Each of the 18 T cell receptor beta chains below was sequenced from the same sample in a study of blood T cell repertoires in COVID-19. Assay: immunoSEQ multiplex PCR; the TCRdb copy retains only in-frame clones and omits some. The repertoire has approximately 200,000 clones, under 90% of them found once; the top ten carry about 5.1%. The sequenced sample was peripheral blood. The receptor set was obtained from a woman aged 55-69 years who had recovered from COVID-19.

The V gene is TRBV29-1, the J gene TRBJ1-1; 8 bases are shared with TRBD1. Per germline, CDR1 SQVTM and CDR2 ANQGSEA. Losses at the gene ends were 6 bases for V and 6 bases for J; bases not matched to a gene: 12. The CDR3 has 14 residues. The CDR3 bases are TGCAGCGTCGAGGAGTACAGGGGGATGGCTGAAGCTTTCTTT. Translated, it gives CSVEEYRGMAEAFF.

The V call is TRBV13, the J call TRBJ2-7; 7 nucleotides agree with TRBD1. Germline V gives CDR1 PRHDT, CDR2 FYEKMQ (reference sequence). The CDR3 consists of 14 residues. V shed 5 bases and J 6 bases; nucleotides not matched to a gene: 10. The CDR3 DNA is TGTGCCAGCAGCCAGGGGGAAGGAACGAGCGAGCAGTACTTC. Protein sequence: CASSQGEGTSEQYF.

The V call is TRBV5-1, the J call TRBJ1-4, with TRBD1 matching 9 bases. The CDR3 spans 14 residues. Germline CDR1 is SGHRS and CDR2 is YFSETQ. V lost 3 bases to trimming and J lost 8 bases; unmatched junction nucleotides: 5. The CDR3 DNA reads TGCGCCAGCAGCTCGACAGGGGGGAACGAAAAACTGTTTTTT. Translating it yields CASSSTGGNEKLFF.

V gene TRBV4-1 combines with J gene TRBJ1-4; 9 bases are a match to TRBD1. Trimming cost V 5 bases and J 8 bases; bases outside gene matches: 15. This CDR3 has 17 residues. Germline V CDR1 and CDR2: MGHRA, YSYEKL. The DNA of the CDR3 is TGCGCCAGCAGCTTAACGGGAGGGGCCGGGACAGGGGAAAAACTGTTTTTT. Protein sequence: CASSLTGGAGTGEKLFF.

The chain couples TRBV7-9 to TRBJ2-7, with TRBD1 matching 7 bases. The germline V gene has CDR1 SEHNR and CDR2 FQNEAQ (reference sequence). Trimming took 5 bases from V and 0 from J; bases not matched to a gene: 7. This CDR3 contains 15 residues. Here the CDR3 reads CASSRQGSSSYEQYF. The DNA of the CDR3 is TGTGCCAGCAGCAGACAGGGATCGAGCTCCTACGAGCAGTACTTC.

This sequence joins TRBV12-5 and TRBJ2-1; possible D gene TRBD1, 6 bases. Germline values: CDR1 LGHNT, CDR2 FRNRAP. The V end lost 2 bases, the J end lost 2 bases, and 13 bases lay between the germline ends. The CDR3 has 16 amino acids. CDR3 coding DNA: TGTGCTAGTGGTTTGAGGCAGGGGCTCCCCTACAATGAGCAGTTCTTC. Protein sequence: CASGLRQGLPYNEQFF.

The J gene is TRBJ1-2, the V gene TRBV4-1; tentative D call: TRBD1 (5 bases). The CDR3 spans 17 residues. V was pared by 4 bases and J by 8 bases, with 26 bases between. From germline, CDR1 is MGHRA and CDR2 YSYEKL. CDR3 DNA: TGCGCCAGCAGCCGCCAAAGAGAAGTCGGGGGAAGATACGGCTACACCTTC. As protein: CASSRQREVGGRYGYTF.

This chain connects TRBV2 to TRBJ2-7; TRBD1 matches at 7 bases. Trimming took 4 bases from V and 5 from J; bases not matched to a gene: 5. The germline CDR1 and CDR2 sequences are SNHLY and FYNNEI. The CDR3 spans 13 residues. Written as DNA, the CDR3 is TGTGCCAGCAGTGCACAGGGGCGGCACGAGCAGTACTTC. It yields the protein CASSAQGRHEQYF.

In this sample, this clone turned up a few times. V gene TRBV7-9 combines with J gene TRBJ2-3, with 8 positions matching TRBD2. The germline V gene has CDR1 SEHNR and CDR2 FQNEAQ (reference sequence). V was clipped by 11 bases and J by 6 bases; unmatched bases: 4. The CDR3 has 11 residues. CDR3 nucleotides: TGTGCCGCGGGGGGATACGATACGCAGTATTTT. Its protein is CAAGGYDTQYF.

Only a few counts were recorded for this clone. The chain couples TRBV6-1 to TRBJ1-5; possibly TRBD1 for D (6 bases). In germline, CDR1 is MNHNS, CDR2 SASEGT. The V end was cut by 3 bases, the J end by 2 bases, with 11 bases between. CDR3 size: 15 residues. This CDR3 reads CASSDTGHRNQPQHF. CDR3 sequence (DNA): TGTGCCAGCAGTGACACGGGACACCGCAATCAGCCCCAGCATTTT.

The CDR3 DNA is TGTGCCAGCAGCGCCGGGACTAGCGGGGGCAATGAGCAGTTCTTC. Translation: CASSAGTSGGNEQFF. The chain has TRBV5-4 and TRBJ2-1, with 14 bases fitting TRBD2. Germline CDR1 SGHNT, CDR2 YYREEE (reference sequence). This CDR3 is 15 amino acids long. V dropped 4 bases and J dropped 6; count of bases not matched to a gene: 3.

The chain joins TRBV7-8 to TRBJ1-5; 10 nucleotides line up with TRBD1. J lost 4 bases, V lost 8 bases, and 8 bases had no gene match. The CDR3 length is 15 residues. Germline V lookup: CDR1 SGHVS, CDR2 FQNEAQ. CDR3 nucleotides: TGTGCCAGCCCGACAGGGGGCGAACTTAATCAGCCCCAGCATTTT. Encoded protein: CASPTGGELNQPQHF.

The chain is built from TRBV6-2 or TRBV6-3 and TRBJ1-1; tentatively, D is TRBD1 (6 bases). The CDR3 loop spans 13 amino acids. The V and J ends lost 4 bases and 8 bases respectively, with 14 bases between them. Germline CDR1 is MNHEY and CDR2 is SVGEGT. CDR3: CASSSRDNIEAFF. The CDR3 DNA sequence: TGTGCCAGCAGTTCCAGGGACAATATAGAAGCTTTCTTT.

This chain connects TRBV7-8 to TRBJ2-2; 8 nucleotides line up with TRBD2. The CDR3 sequence is 17 residues long. Germline-derived CDR1 and CDR2 are SGHVS and FQNEAQ. The ends lost 5 bases at V and 0 bases at J; junction bases unmatched: 8. CDR3 in DNA: TGTGCCAGCAGCCCCCGCGGGCGGGGGGCGAACACCGGGGAGCTGTTTTTT. Translated: CASSPRGRGANTGELFF.

V is TRBV3-1 (or the pseudogene TRBV3-2) and J is TRBJ2-3, with TRBD2 identical over 7 bases. V gave up 0 bases and J gave up 1 base; unmatched junction bases: 4. Germline V CDR1 and CDR2: LGHDT, YNNKEL (reference sequence). This CDR3 is 16 amino acids long. The CDR3: CASSQELGGGTDTQYF. CDR3 coding DNA: TGTGCCAGCAGCCAAGAATTGGGGGGGGGCACAGATACGCAGTATTTT.

The rearrangement uses TRBV5-1 and TRBJ2-4, with D possibly matching TRBD1 (6 bases). In germline, CDR1 is SGHRS, CDR2 YFSETQ. The CDR3 spans 15 residues. The ends were cut back, 0 bases at V and 5 bases at J, with 12 bases in the middle. CDR3 in DNA: TGCGCCAGCAGCTTGGGCAGGACAGACGAAAACATTCAGTACTTC. This encodes CASSLGRTDENIQYF.

This rearrangement joins TRBV12-3 or TRBV12-4 to TRBJ2-7; D may be TRBD2 (5 bases). The CDR3 extends over 13 amino acids. V dropped 7 bases and J dropped 4 bases, with 14 bases sitting between them. CDR3 residues: CASKGRGMYEQYF. The CDR3 nucleotides read TGTGCCAGCAAAGGACGAGGGATGTACGAGCAGTACTTC.

The genes are TRBV14 and TRBJ1-6; D is uncertain. The V gene's germline CDR1 is SGHDN and CDR2 FVKESK. This CDR3 is 18 amino acids long. Trimming stripped 1 base from V and 0 bases from J, with 13 bases between. The CDR3 DNA is TGTGCCAGCAGCCAAGGGGCCAGGATAAGCTCCTATAATTCACCCCTCCACTTT. Translated: CASSQGARISSYNSPLHF.